This passage covers 6 T cell receptor beta chains from one sample sequenced in a study of blood T cell repertoires in COVID-19. The method was immunoSEQ multiplex PCR; TCRdb's version includes in-frame clones alone and lacks a portion of them. The sample lists roughly 200,000 clones, around 81% seen once, with approximately 10% in the top ten. The material sequenced was peripheral blood. These receptors originate from a woman aged 40 to 49 with COVID-19, enrolled during active disease.

Note on this clone: At one of its ends the junction is not consistent with the germline gene, which may arise from a read error. The V call is TRBV7-7, the J call TRBJ2-1; a weak D match, TRBD2 (6 bases). This CDR3 has 14 amino acids. Germline V gene data show CDR1 as SSHAT and CDR2 as FNYEAQ (reference sequence). The CDR3 here is CASSIGGSYNEQFF. The CDR3 DNA is TGTGCTAGCAGTATTGGGGGGTCCTACAATGAGCAGTTCTTC.

The chain couples TRBV29-1 to TRBJ2-3, with TRBD2 matching 11 bases. The V gene end was trimmed by 8 bases and the J gene end by 2 bases; junction bases not matched to a gene: 6. This CDR3 comprises 14 residues. Germline values: CDR1 SQVTM, CDR2 ANQGSEA. The CDR3 spells CSTGLAGNTDTQYF. CDR3 nucleotides: TGCAGCACAGGACTAGCGGGTAACACAGATACGCAGTATTTT.

V and J are TRBV30 and TRBJ2-3, with D unclear. Per germline, CDR1 GTSNPN and CDR2 SVGIG (reference sequence). The CDR3 length is 13 residues. Written as DNA, the CDR3 is TGTGCTGGCGAGATACAGAACACAGATACGCAGTATTTT. It specifies CAGEIQNTDTQYF. The whole variable domain, filled in from reference TRBV30 and TRBJ2-3, reads SQTIHQWPATLVQPVGSPLSLECTVEGTSNPNLYWYRQAAGRGLQLLFYSVGIGQISSEVPQNLSASRPQDRQFILSSKKLLLSDSGFYLCAGEIQNTDTQYFGPGTRLTVL.

On this clone itself: A read error may explain this, as a much larger clone is one base away. The chain carries TRBV27 and TRBJ1-1, with a possible D match to TRBD1 (6 bases). CDR3 length equals 13 residues. Germline V CDR1 and CDR2: MNHEY, SMNVEV (reference sequence). Between the trimmed V and J ends, which lost 4 bases and 2 bases, there was a span of 8 bases. The CDR3 is CASSWDTNTEAFF. CDR3 DNA: TGTGCCAGCAGTTGGGACACAAACACTGAAGCTTTCTTT.

The chain is built from TRBV19 and TRBJ2-7; 10 bases are a match to TRBD2. CDR3 size: 13 residues. With V trimmed by 9 bases and J by 5 bases, 7 bases remained unmatched. Looked up from germline, CDR1 is LNHDA and CDR2 is SQIVND (reference sequence). The CDR3 nucleotides read TGTGCCAGCTCTAGCGGGGGAGCCAACGAGCAGTACGTC. This sequence encodes CASSSGGANEQYV.

This clone occurred a few times. The chain links TRBV27 to TRBJ2-3; the D is unclear. Trimming left V 3 bases short and J 6 bases short, with 10 bases between. Germline V lookup: CDR1 MNHEY, CDR2 SMNVEV (reference sequence). The CDR3 contains 13 residues. CDR3 bases: TGTGCCAGCAGTTTTTCTCGGTTGGATACGCAGTATTTT. This encodes CASSFSRLDTQYF.